This T cell receptor (beta chain) was recovered during a study of blood T cell repertoires in COVID-19. For the study at large: COVID-19 samples collected from the United States, Italy and Spain covered acute and convalescent phases. From T cells, B-cell-depleted T cells, or PBMCs came the material, which was cDNA or gDNA.

V dropped 3 bases and J dropped 5; count of bases not matched to a gene: 4. The CDR3 loop spans 14 amino acids. Germline loops: CDR1 SGHTA, CDR2 FQGNSA. The authors' processing: Reference gene primer amplification yielded estimated nucleated cell counts. This table comes from immunoSEQ multiplex PCR, and its TCRdb copy is limited to in-frame clones, with some not included. V and J calls and clone size are those listed in that table; D and trimming were worked out from the DNA. The sample has 350,000 to 400,000 clones, 90% seen once; the top ten hold 6.5%. The V call is TRBV7-2, the J call TRBJ2-7, with 10 positions matching TRBD1. The receptor was derived from a man aged 18 to 29 with active or convalescent COVID-19. Sequencing was carried out using peripheral blood. CDR3 sequence: CASSFDRGLDEQYF. CDR3 bases: TGTGCCAGCAGCTTCGACAGGGGGCTCGACGAGCAGTACTTC. The full variable domain, its missing parts supplied by reference TRBV7-2 and TRBJ2-7, is GAGVSQSPSNKVTEKGKDVELRCDPISGHTALYWYRQSLGQGLEFLIYFQGNSAPDKSGLPSDRFSAERTGGSVSTLTIQRTQQEDSAVYLCASSFDRGLDEQYFGPGTRLTVT.